This TCR beta chain emerged from a study of T cell clusters in autoimmune cytopenias. One tube held mixed TRB-A and TRB-B primer pools for touch-down PCR. TCRdb re-called the multiplex PCR reads; one entry per CDR3 protein, DNA not given. Its table lists a few thousand distinct CDR3 sequences. This clonotype shows up as medium-sized by frequency. Its antigen is still unknown. Some 40,000 genome equivalents of blood DNA were amplified for TRB. Whole-study findings and limits: Physiological T cell clusters of healthy donors were apparently absent in primary autoimmune cytopenia patients. The cluster-lack signature was not seen for secondary cytopenia versus chronic lymphocytic leukemia.

The germline V gene has CDR1 LNHDA and CDR2 SQIVND (reference sequence). CDR3 size: 14 residues. This sample also belongs to another study, concerning T cell repertoires in aging, cancer and after chemotherapy. That report notes: Roughly 10 million TCR reads made up the full dataset. Immunological memory after chemotherapy cannot be judged from the repertoire data.

The chain uses TRBV19 and TRBJ2-2; TCRdb's D call of TRBD1 is untestable without DNA. The sequenced material came from peripheral blood. This sequence was found in a human donor in good health. The CDR3 protein is CASSLQGNTGELFF.